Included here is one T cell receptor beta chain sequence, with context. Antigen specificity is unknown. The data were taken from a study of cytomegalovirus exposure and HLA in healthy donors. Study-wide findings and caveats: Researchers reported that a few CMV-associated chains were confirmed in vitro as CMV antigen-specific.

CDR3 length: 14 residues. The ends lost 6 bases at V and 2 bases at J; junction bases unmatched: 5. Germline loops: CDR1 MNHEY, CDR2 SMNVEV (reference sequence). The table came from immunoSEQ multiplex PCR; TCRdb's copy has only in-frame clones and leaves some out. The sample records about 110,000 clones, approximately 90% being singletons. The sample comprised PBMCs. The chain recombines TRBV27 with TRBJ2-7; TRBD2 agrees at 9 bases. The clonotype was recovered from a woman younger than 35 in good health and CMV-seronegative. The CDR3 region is CASRLAGDAYEQYF. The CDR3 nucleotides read TGTGCCAGCAGATTAGCGGGGGATGCCTACGAGCAGTACTTC.